The 14 T cell receptor beta chains presented below share a single source sample, sequenced in a study of shared clonotypes between healthy human individuals. The data were produced by immunoSEQ multiplex PCR, yet TCRdb's version contains in-frame clones alone and is incomplete. This sample has more than 900,000 clones, with about four fifths found just once. Sequencing was performed on memory CD4+ T cells from PBMCs. Described subset: CD45RA-negative fraction. These TCRs come from a man between 18 and 35 years old in good health. Some clones in this sample may be carry-over from other donors' samples.

The chain carries TRBV5-6 and TRBJ2-1; perhaps TRBD2 as D (6 bases). V was trimmed by 2 bases and J by 0 bases, leaving 12 bases between them. CDR1 SGHDT and CDR2 YYEEEE come from the germline V gene. The length of the CDR3 is 16 residues. As DNA, the CDR3 is TGTGCCAGCAGCTTATTCCGGGAGAGCTCCTACAATGAGCAGTTCTTC. Translated: CASSLFRESSYNEQFF.

This chain joins TRBV7-2 and TRBJ2-2; 12 bases fit TRBD2. J lost 5 bases, V lost 11 bases, and 9 bases had no gene match. CDR1 and CDR2 (germline): SGHTA, FQGNSA. The length of the CDR3 is 15 residues. The CDR3: CAEPLAGGGTGELFF. CDR3 in DNA: TGTGCCGAACCCCTAGCGGGAGGGGGAACCGGGGAGCTGTTTTTT.

A note on this clone: This sample includes further DNA sequences coding for the same CDR3. The chain combines TRBV5-4 with TRBJ2-1, with a possible D match to TRBD1 (5 bases). V lost 0 bases and J 1 base, leaving 8 bases between the germline ends. This CDR3 is built from 15 residues. Germline lookup yields CDR1 SGHNT and CDR2 YYREEE (reference sequence). DNA of the CDR3: TGTGCCAGCAGCTTGGACCAGGGATCCTACAATGAGCAGTTCTTC. This encodes CASSLDQGSYNEQFF.

The chain combines TRBV30 with TRBJ2-5; D gene uncertain. CDR1 is GTSNPN, CDR2 SVGIG, per germline (reference sequence). The CDR3 has 12 residues. With 1 base removed from V and 5 bases from J, the gap between germline ends came to 8 bases. In DNA form, the CDR3 reads TGTGCCTGGAGTGAAAGTAGGGAGACCCAGTACTTC. Its translation is CAWSESRETQYF.

V gene TRBV2 combines with J gene TRBJ1-2; D might be TRBD1 (6 bases). This CDR3 region has 15 residues. The V end was cut by 0 bases, the J end by 8 bases, with 16 bases between. CDR1 and CDR2 from the germline V gene are SNHLY and FYNNEI. Written as DNA, the CDR3 is TGTGCCAGCAGTGAAGCGGGGCAGGGGATCGGAGGCTACACCTTC. It encodes CASSEAGQGIGGYTF.

The V gene is TRBV7-9, the J gene TRBJ2-1; D may be TRBD2 (5 bases). This CDR3 has 14 residues. V lost 5 bases and J lost 4, with 12 bases in between. CDR1 SEHNR and CDR2 FQNEAQ come from the germline V gene (reference sequence). CDR3 in DNA: TGTGCCAGCAGCAATCCGGGAAGGTACAATGAGCAGTTCTTC. This codes for CASSNPGRYNEQFF.

The chain couples TRBV19 to TRBJ2-2; no reliable D call. Per germline, CDR1 LNHDA and CDR2 SQIVND (reference sequence). The CDR3 is made up of 13 amino acids. V was trimmed by 7 bases and J by 2 bases, leaving 8 bases between them. The CDR3, as DNA: TGTGCCAGTAACGGGCGCAACACCGGGGAGCTGTTTTTT. Encoded protein: CASNGRNTGELFF.

This clone was counted a few times. Other nucleotide sequences in the sample specify the same CDR3. The chain couples TRBV5-4 to TRBJ2-7, with a possible D match to TRBD2 (5 bases). Germline V gives CDR1 SGHNT, CDR2 YYREEE (reference sequence). The V gene lost 0 bases and the J gene lost 3 bases, with 10 bases spanning the gap. This CDR3 contains 14 residues. CDR3 region: CASSLAGVSYEQYF. The CDR3 DNA is TGTGCCAGCAGCTTGGCCGGGGTAAGCTACGAGCAGTACTTC.

The V and J genes are TRBV7-8 and TRBJ1-1, with 7 positions matching TRBD1. CDR1 and CDR2 from the germline V gene are SGHVS and FQNEAQ. V dropped 5 bases and J dropped 3; count of bases not matched to a gene: 9. The CDR3 is 15 residues long. The CDR3 DNA is TGTGCCAGCAGCCCGAGAGAGGGGACAGACACTGAAGCTTTCTTT. Translation gives CASSPREGTDTEAFF.

This clone was observed at least ten times. The CDR3 nucleotides read TGCGCCAGCAGACCGGAGACAGGGCGCGAGACCCAGTACTTC. This encodes CASRPETGRETQYF. The chain uses TRBV5-1 and TRBJ2-5, with 7 bases identical to TRBD1. V was pared by 5 bases and J by 5 bases, with 9 bases of the junction left unmatched. Looked up from germline, CDR1 is SGHRS and CDR2 is YFSETQ. The CDR3 is made up of 14 amino acids.

CDR3 in DNA: TGTGCCACCAGCAGAGATGGGCTAGCGTCTAGCACAGATACGCAGTATTTT. It specifies CATSRDGLASSTDTQYF. The V call is TRBV15, the J call TRBJ2-3; a weak D match, TRBD2 (6 bases). V gave up 0 bases and J gave up 0 bases, with 13 bases separating them. The CDR3 runs to 17 residues. Germline assignment: CDR1 LNHNV and CDR2 YYDKDF (reference sequence).

Ten or more counts support this clone. Distinct nucleotide sequences in the sample also encode this CDR3. The chain has TRBV5-1 and TRBJ2-5; D is unresolved. Trimming removed 2 bases at V and 2 bases at J, with 1 base between. The V gene's germline CDR1 is SGHRS and CDR2 YFSETQ. CDR3 length equals 11 residues. The CDR3 region has the DNA TGCGCCAGCAGCTTACAAGAGACCCAGTACTTC. Amino acid sequence: CASSLQETQYF.

V usage is TRBV7-3 and J usage is TRBJ2-7; D not resolved. Trimming stripped 2 bases from V and 8 bases from J, with 13 bases between. The CDR3 covers 13 residues. Germline values: CDR1 SGHTA, CDR2 FQGTGA. In DNA, the CDR3 is TGTGCCAGCAGCTTAGACACGAACAGTAAGCAGTACTTC. It specifies CASSLDTNSKQYF.

The genes are TRBV2 and TRBJ2-1; 11 positions match TRBD2. The V segment lost 0 bases and the J segment 8 bases; nucleotides outside the gene matches: 3. The CDR3 is 15 residues long. Per the germline V gene, CDR1 is SNHLY and CDR2 is FYNNEI. The CDR3, as DNA: TGTGCCAGCAGTGAAGCGGTAGCGGGAGGGGATGAGCAGTTCTTC. As protein: CASSEAVAGGDEQFF. The full variable domain, its missing parts supplied by reference TRBV2 and TRBJ2-1, is EPEVTQTPSHQVTQMGQEVILRCVPISNHLYFYWYRQILGQKVEFLVSFYNNEISEKSEIFDDQFSVERPDGSNFTLKIRSTKLEDSAMYFCASSEAVAGGDEQFFGPGTRLTVL.